A selection of T cell receptor beta chains follows, all from one sample in a study of cytomegalovirus exposure and HLA in healthy donors. Libraries were prepared by immunoSEQ multiplex PCR; TCRdb keeps only in-frame clonotypes and omits some of them. The table shows about 160,000 clones, with 82% occurring only once. The sample consisted of PBMCs. All receptors derive from a girl aged 2 to 9 in good health and CMV-seropositive. The CDR3 runs from the conserved cysteine through the conserved F or W. A D gene is named only where the DNA matches it firmly. Clone sizes are given selectively: once, few, many, or a class where the clone is expanded.

v_call	clone_size	d_call	j_call	cdr3_aa	cdr3_nt
TRBV5-1	NA	TRBD2	TRBJ2-7	CASSLARSGTYEQYF	TGCGCCAGCAGCTTGGCTAGAAGCGGGACCTACGAGCAGTACTTC
TRBV7-2	few	NA	TRBJ1-5	CASSLEGAQPQHF	TGTGCCAGCAGCTTAGAAGGGGCTCAGCCCCAGCATTTT
TRBV6-5	NA	TRBD1	TRBJ1-1	CASSWTGGMNTEAFF	TGTGCCAGCAGTTGGACAGGGGGCATGAACACTGAAGCTTTCTTT
TRBV30	NA	NA	TRBJ1-5	CAWSVQEGPPQHF	TGTGCCTGGAGTGTACAAGAGGGTCCGCCCCAGCATTTT
TRBV4-1	NA	NA	TRBJ2-3	CASSPGPQLTQYF	TGCGCCAGCAGCCCAGGCCCCCAGCTTACGCAGTATTTT
TRBV6-5	NA	NA	TRBJ1-5	CASSPVWNQPQHF	TGTGCCAGCAGCCCGGTTTGGAATCAGCCCCAGCATTTT
TRBV18	once	NA	TRBJ2-7	CASSPTPQNSYEQYF	TGTGCCAGCTCACCCACGCCACAGAACTCCTACGAGCAGTACTTC
TRBV6-6	NA	TRBD2	TRBJ2-1	CASRGRGGDNEQFF	TGTGCCAGCCGCGGGCGGGGGGGGGACAATGAGCAGTTCTTC
TRBV18	few	TRBD1	TRBJ2-2	CASSPIDRARELFF	TGTGCCAGCTCACCAATCGACAGGGCGAGGGAGCTGTTTTTT
TRBV30	NA	TRBD1	TRBJ1-3	CAWSGDRGADGNTIYF	TGTGCCTGGAGTGGGGACAGGGGGGCTGACGGAAACACCATATATTTT
TRBV19	NA	NA	TRBJ2-2	CASSWTVANTGELFF	TGTGCCAGTAGTTGGACAGTCGCGAACACCGGGGAGCTGTTTTTT
TRBV5-1	NA	TRBD1	TRBJ1-2	CASSFRTGLGYTF	TGCGCCAGCAGCTTTAGGACAGGGCTAGGCTACACCTTC
TRBV6-1	NA	NA	TRBJ1-1	CASSKNGVGSEAFF	TGTGCCAGCAGTAAAAACGGGGTTGGGTCTGAAGCTTTCTTT
TRBV5-1	NA	TRBD1	TRBJ1-4	CASSLARIGQGHEKLFF	TGCGCCAGCAGCTTGGCCCGGATAGGACAGGGACATGAAAAACTGTTTTTT
TRBV27	NA	TRBD1	TRBJ1-5	CASSSRRGRVNQPQHF	TGTGCCAGCAGTTCTAGGAGGGGGCGTGTCAATCAGCCCCAGCATTTT
TRBV11-2	NA	TRBD2	TRBJ2-1	CASGSSGRFLYPYNEQFF	TGTGCCAGCGGATCTAGCGGGAGATTTCTTTACCCTTACAATGAGCAGTTCTTC
TRBV7-8	NA	NA	TRBJ2-5	CASSSHLYGESGETQYF	TGTGCCAGCAGCTCCCACCTATATGGGGAGAGCGGGGAGACCCAGTACTTC
TRBV2	NA	NA	TRBJ2-6	CASSGSSGANVLTF	TGTGCCAGCAGTGGGAGCTCTGGGGCCAACGTCCTGACTTTC
TRBV28	NA	TRBD2	TRBJ2-7	CASSSPGLDYEQYF	TGTGCCAGCAGTTCTCCGGGACTAGACTACGAGCAGTACTTC
TRBV21-1	NA	NA	TRBJ1-5	CASSNRPPSNQPQHF	TGTGCCAGCAGCAACAGGCCGCCCAGCAATCAGCCCCAGCATTTT
TRBV9	few	NA	TRBJ1-5	CASSVDWGGSPQHF	TGTGCCAGCAGCGTAGATTGGGGGGGGAGCCCCCAGCATTTT
TRBV19	NA	TRBD1	TRBJ1-1	CASSETGGDEAFF	TGTGCCAGTAGTGAGACAGGGGGTGATGAAGCTTTCTTT
TRBV5-6	NA	NA	TRBJ1-4	CASSILPTNEKLFF	TGTGCCAGCAGCATACTGCCAACTAATGAAAAACTGTTTTTT
TRBV2	NA	TRBD2	TRBJ2-5	CAGSGLAGRGETQYF	TGTGCCGGCAGCGGACTAGCGGGACGGGGGGAGACCCAGTACTTC
TRBV2	NA	TRBD2	TRBJ2-6	CASSEVGSGRRITVLTF	TGTGCCAGCAGTGAGGTCGGTAGCGGGAGAAGAATTACCGTCCTGACTTTC
TRBV6-5	NA	NA	TRBJ1-5	CASSYSGQGQPQHF	TGTGCCAGCAGTTACTCGGGTCAGGGTCAGCCCCAGCATTTT
TRBV30	once	NA	TRBJ2-3	CAWSEQPTDTQYF	TGTGCCTGGAGTGAACAGCCCACAGATACGCAGTATTTT
TRBV10-3	NA	TRBD2	TRBJ2-2	CAMDQREGLLNTGELFF	TGTGCCATGGACCAGCGGGAGGGCCTTTTGAACACCGGGGAGCTGTTTTTT
TRBV9	few	TRBD2	TRBJ2-2	CASSVLAGDTGELFF	TGTGCCAGCAGCGTACTAGCGGGAGACACCGGGGAGCTGTTTTTT
TRBV28	NA	TRBD2	TRBJ2-3	CASSSPSGRAISDTQYF	TGTGCCAGCAGTTCTCCTAGCGGGAGGGCCATTTCAGATACGCAGTATTTT
TRBV5-1	NA	NA	TRBJ2-7	CASSEGTGESYEQYF	TGCGCCAGCAGCGAAGGGACTGGGGAGTCCTACGAGCAGTACTTC
TRBV10-3	NA	TRBD1	TRBJ1-1	CAISRQGDDTEAFF	TGTGCCATCAGTCGACAGGGGGACGACACTGAAGCTTTCTTT
TRBV7-6	few	NA	TRBJ1-1	CASSPGGGTEAFF	TGTGCCAGCAGCCCGGGAGGGGGAACTGAAGCTTTCTTT
TRBV28	NA	NA	TRBJ1-1	CASRTDNMNTEAFF	TGTGCCAGCAGGACAGATAACATGAACACTGAAGCTTTCTTT
TRBV5-6	NA	NA	TRBJ1-1	CASSYAGATEAFF	TGTGCCAGCAGCTACGCAGGGGCCACTGAAGCTTTCTTT
TRBV28	NA	NA	TRBJ2-1	CASSPQGILNEQFF	TGTGCCAGCAGCCCCCAGGGAATTCTAAATGAGCAGTTCTTC
TRBV4-1	NA	TRBD2	TRBJ2-1	CASSQGTGTSGYNEQFF	TGCGCCAGCAGCCAAGGCACCGGGACTAGCGGTTACAATGAGCAGTTCTTC
TRBV6-6	NA	TRBD1	TRBJ1-3	CASREQGEGNTIYF	TGTGCCAGCAGGGAGCAGGGGGAAGGAAACACCATATATTTT
TRBV4-1	NA	NA	TRBJ1-1	CASSQGVYQGTEAFF	TGCGCCAGCAGCCAAGGGGTCTATCAGGGCACTGAAGCTTTCTTT